One and the same sample provided the 2 T cell receptor beta chains below, sequenced in a study of blood T cell repertoires in COVID-19. Only in-frame clones appear in the TCRdb table, and some are missing; sequencing was by immunoSEQ multiplex PCR. The sample records some 50,000 clones, around 65% being singletons. The sample comprised peripheral blood. Source of these receptors: a woman in her seventies with acute or convalescent COVID-19.

CDR3 nucleotide sequence: TGTGCCAGCAGTTTATCGTCCGAAGCTTTCTTT. Translated, it gives CASSLSSEAFF. The chain links TRBV28 to TRBJ1-1; D is unresolved. This CDR3 has 11 residues. Germline CDR1 and CDR2: MDHEN and SYDVKM. Between the trimmed V and J ends, which lost 1 base and 8 bases, there was a span of 5 bases.

V and J are TRBV12-3 or TRBV12-4 and TRBJ1-2; D remains ambiguous. The CDR3 runs to 12 residues. With 1 base removed from V and 6 bases from J, the gap between germline ends came to 6 bases. CDR3 loop: CASSLVPNGYTF. The CDR3 nucleotides are TGTGCCAGCAGTTTAGTACCTAATGGCTACACCTTC.